The source of this T cell receptor beta chain is a study of T cell responses to AZD1222 COVID-19 vaccine. TCRdb's table, derived via immunoSEQ multiplex PCR, lists solely in-frame clones and lacks some. The profile covers around 130,000 clones, with approximately 83% appearing a single time and approximately 8.8% taken by the ten largest. CDR3 size: 17 residues. The germline gives CDR1 LGHDT, CDR2 YNNKEL (reference sequence). The J segment lost 7 bases and the V segment lost 4 bases, leaving 8 bases of the junction unmatched. The receptor was isolated from an adult in good health. The chain employs TRBV3-1 (or the pseudogene TRBV3-2) and TRBJ2-2; TRBD2 matches at 14 bases. Sequences were derived from peripheral blood, sampled on day 0 of AZD1222 vaccination. CDR3 sequence: CASSRGLAGGGGGELFF. Here the CDR3 DNA reads TGTGCCAGCAGCCGCGGACTAGCGGGAGGCGGTGGCGGGGAGCTGTTTTTT.